This T cell receptor beta chain was documented in a study of radiation and T cells in renal cell carcinoma (dated by TCRdb to the early 2020s). Concerning the study at large: In total, 50 to 60 samples, comprising some 25 tumors and some 27 peripheral blood samples, were subjected to TCR beta sequencing. The final blood draw was performed at 4 weeks after radiation, at the same time as nephrectomy. In the 55 or so samples combined, 4,016,671 unique CDR3 nucleotide sequences were found, encoding about 2,700,000 unique CDR3 amino acid sequences. What the work shows at the level of the full study, not this receptor alone: Because no pretreatment tumor biopsies were available, whether clonotypes were present in the tumor at baseline could not be determined. Because the trial had a single-armed design, the trial could not examine how radiation dose or scheduling affected the TCR repertoire. Blood repertoire dynamics were not followed beyond 4 weeks after treatment. In blood, the top tumor clonotypes increased between baseline and 2 weeks post-radiation and then shrank by 4 weeks, which suggests that tumor-resident clones expanded only transiently.

CDR1 and CDR2, per the germline V gene (reference sequence), are GTSNPN and SVGIG. Trimming removed 0 bases from V and 3 bases from J, leaving 12 bases between the germline ends. From its cysteine to its phenylalanine, the CDR3 spans 15 amino acids. The entry retains the CDR3 DNA only, 45 bases that are in frame from base 1. Sample time point, as interpreted from the label and publication: blood 4 weeks post-SBRT, at nephrectomy. The meaning of the sample's treatment or condition label: 15 Gy SBRT to primary tumor, nephrectomy 4 weeks later. The samples were obtained from a clinical trial, where primary renal cell carcinomas were treated with 15 Gy stereotactic body radiation therapy and then removed by nephrectomy 4 weeks afterward. To track tumor-enriched clonotypes, serial peripheral blood was sampled from radiation-treated patients at baseline and at 2 weeks and 4 weeks after SBRT. Renal cell carcinoma with clear cell pathology was present in all patients. The QIAamp DNA Blood Mini Kit (Qiagen) was used to prepare genomic DNA for TCR sequencing. The analyses included only samples that passed all quality control checks.

Comments on this clone: Its antigen remains unidentified. The input lacks base qualities; no much larger clone sits a single base away.

TCR beta libraries were generated from genomic DNA with the immunoSEQ kit, following the manufacturer's recommendations. Library preparation used a first multiplex PCR with proprietary primers, then a second PCR adding unique barcodes, with bead cleanups after each round. A positive control reaction and a negative control reaction, both provided in the kit, were run with every batch of samples. The final libraries were assessed on an Agilent 4200 TapeStation D1000 ScreenTape, pooled by volume, and quantified by qPCR. Sequencing ran on an Illumina NextSeq500 with a MidOutput 150-cycle cartridge, using 156 Read1 and 15 Index1 cycles with kit custom primers. The pooled library was loaded at 0.75 to 1 pM, and around 20% PhiX control was spiked in. As for the original processing: The vendor-processed data were analyzed in R, and a clonotype was defined as all T cells that share the same CDR3 nucleotide sequence. For clone abundance analyses, frequencies were normalized to the 10,000 most abundant clones per sample. Public T cell clones, which averaged fewer than five per sample, were excluded before analysis. Tumor-enriched and baseline blood-enriched clonotypes were defined by at least a 32-fold difference in abundance between compartments. A beta-binomial differential abundance model was applied to find clonotypes that expanded or contracted between blood time points. The Baroni-Urbani and Buser coefficient was used to measure tumor-blood repertoire similarity, and groups were compared with two-tailed Wilcoxon tests in R. TCRdb stores this immuneACCESS table with in-frame sequences only. Part of the clones is absent; in the studies checked, under half of the shortfall reflects unresolved V genes, and no reason is known for the rest. V, J and clone size derive from that table, while D and trimming were established from the DNA sequence. The sample yields around 77,000 clones; roughly 85% were counted once. Under 2.5% of the sample comes from the top ten.

The sample here was blood, taken from a patient whose treatment included radiotherapy and nephrectomy. The chain links TRBV30 with TRBJ1-5; possibly the D gene is TRBD1, per 6 matching bases. The receptor was derived from a woman aged 55 to 70 with renal cell carcinoma. The CDR3 is CAWSVVQGINQPQHF. The DNA is as follows: TGTGCCTGGAGTGTAGTACAGGGAATCAATCAGCCCCAGCATTTT.